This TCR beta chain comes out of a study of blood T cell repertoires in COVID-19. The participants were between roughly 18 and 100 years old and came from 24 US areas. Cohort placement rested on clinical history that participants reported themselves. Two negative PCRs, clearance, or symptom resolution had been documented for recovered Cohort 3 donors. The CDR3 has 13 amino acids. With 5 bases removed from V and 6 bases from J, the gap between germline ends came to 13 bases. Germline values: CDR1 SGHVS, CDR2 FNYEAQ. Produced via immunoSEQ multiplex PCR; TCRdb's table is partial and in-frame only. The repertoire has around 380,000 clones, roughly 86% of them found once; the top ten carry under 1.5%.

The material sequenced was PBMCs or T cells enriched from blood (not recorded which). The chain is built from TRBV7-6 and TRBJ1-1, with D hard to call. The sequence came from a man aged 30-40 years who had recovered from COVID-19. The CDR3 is CASSPDYNAEAFF. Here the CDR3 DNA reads TGTGCCAGCAGCCCCGACTACAACGCTGAAGCTTTCTTT.